This T cell receptor (beta chain) was retrieved from a study of technical replicates of blood from a few donors. The CDR3 extends over 14 amino acids. Germline CDR1 MNHEY, CDR2 SVGAGI. V lost 3 bases and J lost 8, with 13 bases in between. Repertoires were generated with immunoSEQ multiplex PCR, while TCRdb's copy carries only in-frame clones and drops some. This table holds tens of thousands of clones, approximately 95% found once. The chain links TRBV6-5 to TRBJ1-4; unclear D gene. The sequenced sample consisted of T cells isolated from PBMCs. This TCR derives from a human donor in good health. The chain's CDR3 is CASSYGQPGEKLFF. The CDR3 bases are TGTGCCAGCAGTTATGGGCAGCCGGGGGAAAAACTGTTTTTT.